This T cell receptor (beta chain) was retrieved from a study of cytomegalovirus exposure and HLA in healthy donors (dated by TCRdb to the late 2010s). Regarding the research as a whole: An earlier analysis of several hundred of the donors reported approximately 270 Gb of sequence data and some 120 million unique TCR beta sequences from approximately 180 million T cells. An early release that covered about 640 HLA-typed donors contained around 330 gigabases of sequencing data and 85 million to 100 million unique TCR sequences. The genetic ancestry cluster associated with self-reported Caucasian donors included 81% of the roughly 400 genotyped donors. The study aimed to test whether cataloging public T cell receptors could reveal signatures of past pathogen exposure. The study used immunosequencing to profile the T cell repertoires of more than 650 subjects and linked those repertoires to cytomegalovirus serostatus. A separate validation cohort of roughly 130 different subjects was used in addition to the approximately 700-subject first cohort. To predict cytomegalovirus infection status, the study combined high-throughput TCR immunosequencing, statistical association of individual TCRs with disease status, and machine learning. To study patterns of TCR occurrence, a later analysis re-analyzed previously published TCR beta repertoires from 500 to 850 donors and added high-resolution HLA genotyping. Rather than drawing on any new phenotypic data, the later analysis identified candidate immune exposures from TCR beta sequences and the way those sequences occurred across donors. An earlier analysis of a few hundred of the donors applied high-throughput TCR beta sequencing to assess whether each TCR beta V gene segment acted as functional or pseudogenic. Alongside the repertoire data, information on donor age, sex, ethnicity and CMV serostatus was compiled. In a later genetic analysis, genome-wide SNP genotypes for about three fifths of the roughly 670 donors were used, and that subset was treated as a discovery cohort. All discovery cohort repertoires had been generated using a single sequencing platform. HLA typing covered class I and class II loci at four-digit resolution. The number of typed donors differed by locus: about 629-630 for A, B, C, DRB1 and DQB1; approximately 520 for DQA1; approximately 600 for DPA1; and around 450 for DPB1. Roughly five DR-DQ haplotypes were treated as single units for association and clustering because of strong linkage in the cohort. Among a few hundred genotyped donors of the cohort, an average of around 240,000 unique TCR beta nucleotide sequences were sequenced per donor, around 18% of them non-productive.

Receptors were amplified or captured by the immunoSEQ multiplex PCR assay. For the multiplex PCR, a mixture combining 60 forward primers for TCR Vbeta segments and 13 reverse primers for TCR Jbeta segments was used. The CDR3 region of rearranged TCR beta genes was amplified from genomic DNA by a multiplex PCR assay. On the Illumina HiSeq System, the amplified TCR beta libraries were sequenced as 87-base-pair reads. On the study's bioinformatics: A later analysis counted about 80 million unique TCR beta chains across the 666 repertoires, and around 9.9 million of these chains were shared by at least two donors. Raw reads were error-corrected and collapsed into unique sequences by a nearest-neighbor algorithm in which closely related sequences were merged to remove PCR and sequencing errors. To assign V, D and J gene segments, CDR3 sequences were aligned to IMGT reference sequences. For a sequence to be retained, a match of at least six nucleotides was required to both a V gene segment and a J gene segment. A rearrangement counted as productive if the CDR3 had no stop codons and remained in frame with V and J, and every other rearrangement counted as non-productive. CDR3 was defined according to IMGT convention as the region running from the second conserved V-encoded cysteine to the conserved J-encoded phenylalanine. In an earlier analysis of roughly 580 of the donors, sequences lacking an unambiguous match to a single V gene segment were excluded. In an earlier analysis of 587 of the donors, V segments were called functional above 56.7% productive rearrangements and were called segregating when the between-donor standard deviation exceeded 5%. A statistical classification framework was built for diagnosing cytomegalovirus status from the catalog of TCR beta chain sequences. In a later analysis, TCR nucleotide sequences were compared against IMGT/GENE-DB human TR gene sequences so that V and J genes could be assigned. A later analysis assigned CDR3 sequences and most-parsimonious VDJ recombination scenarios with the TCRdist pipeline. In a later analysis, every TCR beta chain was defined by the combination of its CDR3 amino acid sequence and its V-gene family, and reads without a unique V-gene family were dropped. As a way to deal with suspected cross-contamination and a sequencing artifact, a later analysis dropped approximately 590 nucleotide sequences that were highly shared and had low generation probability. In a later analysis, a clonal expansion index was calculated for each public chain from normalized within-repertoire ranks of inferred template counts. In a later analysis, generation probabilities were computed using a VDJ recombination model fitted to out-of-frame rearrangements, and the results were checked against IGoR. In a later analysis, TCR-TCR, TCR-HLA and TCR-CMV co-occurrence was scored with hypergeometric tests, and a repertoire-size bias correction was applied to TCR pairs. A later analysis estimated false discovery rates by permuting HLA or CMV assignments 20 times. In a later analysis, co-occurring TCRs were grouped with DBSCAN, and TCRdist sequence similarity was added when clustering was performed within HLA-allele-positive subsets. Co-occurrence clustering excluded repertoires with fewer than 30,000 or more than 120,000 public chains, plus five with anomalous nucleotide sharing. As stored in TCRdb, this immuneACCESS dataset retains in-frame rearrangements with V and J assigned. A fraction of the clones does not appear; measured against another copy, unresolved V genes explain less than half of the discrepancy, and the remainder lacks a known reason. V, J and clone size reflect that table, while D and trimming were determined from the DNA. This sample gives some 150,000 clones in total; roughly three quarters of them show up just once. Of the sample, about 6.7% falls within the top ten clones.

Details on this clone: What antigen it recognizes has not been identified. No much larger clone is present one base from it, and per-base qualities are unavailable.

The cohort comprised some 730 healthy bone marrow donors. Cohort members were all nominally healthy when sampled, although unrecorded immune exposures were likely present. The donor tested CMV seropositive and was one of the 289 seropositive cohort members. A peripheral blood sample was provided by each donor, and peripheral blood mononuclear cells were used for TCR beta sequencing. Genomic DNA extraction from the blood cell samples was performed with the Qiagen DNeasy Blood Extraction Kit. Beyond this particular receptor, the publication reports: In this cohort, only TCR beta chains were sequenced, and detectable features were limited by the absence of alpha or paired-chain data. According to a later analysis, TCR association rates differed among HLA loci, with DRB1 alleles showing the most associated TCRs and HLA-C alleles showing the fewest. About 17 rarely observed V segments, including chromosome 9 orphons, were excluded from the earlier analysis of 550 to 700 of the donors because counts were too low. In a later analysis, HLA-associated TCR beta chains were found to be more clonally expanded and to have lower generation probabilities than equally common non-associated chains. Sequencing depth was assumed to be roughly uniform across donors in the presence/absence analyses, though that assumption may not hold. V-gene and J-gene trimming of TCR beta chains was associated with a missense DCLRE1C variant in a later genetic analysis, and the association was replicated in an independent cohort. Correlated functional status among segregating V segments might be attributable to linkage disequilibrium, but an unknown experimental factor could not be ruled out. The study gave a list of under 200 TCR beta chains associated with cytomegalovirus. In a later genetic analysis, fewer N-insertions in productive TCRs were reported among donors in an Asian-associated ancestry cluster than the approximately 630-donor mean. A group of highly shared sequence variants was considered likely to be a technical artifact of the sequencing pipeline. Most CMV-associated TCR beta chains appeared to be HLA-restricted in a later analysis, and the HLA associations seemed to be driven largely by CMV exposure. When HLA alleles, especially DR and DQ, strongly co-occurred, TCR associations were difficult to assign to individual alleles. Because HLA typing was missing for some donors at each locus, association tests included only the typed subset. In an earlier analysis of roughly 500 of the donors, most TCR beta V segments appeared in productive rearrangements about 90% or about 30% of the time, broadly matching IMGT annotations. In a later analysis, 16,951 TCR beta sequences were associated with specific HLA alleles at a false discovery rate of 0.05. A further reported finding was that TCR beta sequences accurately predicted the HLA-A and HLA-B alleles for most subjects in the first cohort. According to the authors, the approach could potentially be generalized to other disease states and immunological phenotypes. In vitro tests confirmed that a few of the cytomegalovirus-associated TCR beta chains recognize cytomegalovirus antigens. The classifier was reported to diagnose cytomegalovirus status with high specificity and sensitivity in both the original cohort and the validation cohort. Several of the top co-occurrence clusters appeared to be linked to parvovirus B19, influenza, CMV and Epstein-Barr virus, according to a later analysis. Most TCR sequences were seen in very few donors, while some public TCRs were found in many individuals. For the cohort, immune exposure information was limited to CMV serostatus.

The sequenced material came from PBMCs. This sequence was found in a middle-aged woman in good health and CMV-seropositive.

The DNA is TGTGCCAGTAGTGACGGCCCAGCGGCAACTAATGAAAAACTGTTTTTT. Its protein is CASSDGPAATNEKLFF. The V and J genes are TRBV19 and TRBJ1-4; the D gene identity is not certain. Counted from cysteine to phenylalanine, this CDR3 has 16 amino acids. Only CDR3 DNA remains: 48 bases, in frame from the first base. In the germline V gene (reference sequence), CDR1 corresponds to LNHDA and CDR2 to SQIVND. Between the V and J ends, shortened by 5 bases and 0 bases respectively, the junction contains 13 bases.